These T cell receptor beta chains were read from a single sample in a study of OX40 agonist ivuxolimab in advanced cancers. Data came from immunoSEQ multiplex PCR; TCRdb stores just in-frame clones and leaves some out. The table records some 60,000 clones, approximately 90% of them present only once. This material consisted of CD4+ or CD8+ T cells sorted from blood, taken in a trial of the OX40 agonist ivuxolimab. The receptors stem from an adult with an advanced solid tumor such as melanoma, head and neck, liver or kidney cancer. Each CDR3 is given with its conserved first and last residue. Fields, in order: V gene, clone size, D gene, J gene, CDR3 DNA, CDR3 protein. D genes are given only for firm matches. Some rows mark clone size as missing; the rest say once, few, many or name a class of expanded clone.

TRBV5-1,.,.,TRBJ2-3,TGCGCCAGCAGCCTTGGACAGTCCCTTGCCACAGATACGCAGTATTTT,CASSLGQSLATDTQYF
TRBV14,.,.,TRBJ1-1,TGTGCCAGCAGCTATGGACAGAAGAACACTGAAGCTTTCTTT,CASSYGQKNTEAFF
TRBV14,.,.,TRBJ1-2,TGTGCCAGCAGCCAAGCTCGCCCTCACAGGATGGCTAACTATGGCTACACCTTC,CASSQARPHRMANYGYTF
TRBV9,.,TRBD1,TRBJ1-3,TGTGCCAGCAGCGTAGCCCTAGACAGGGCAGGCGGAAACACCATATATTTT,CASSVALDRAGGNTIYF
TRBV19,.,TRBD1,TRBJ2-7,TGTGCCAGTAGTCTTCCGGGACAGGGGACTTCCTACGAGCAGTACTTC,CASSLPGQGTSYEQYF
TRBV11-1,.,TRBD1,TRBJ1-2,TGTGCCAGCAGCTTAGCGCGACAGGGCAACTATGGCTACACCTTC,CASSLARQGNYGYTF
TRBV7-2,once,.,TRBJ1-1,TGTGCCAGCAGCCCACACGGCTCAGGACTAACTGAAGCTTTCTTT,CASSPHGSGLTEAFF
TRBV27,.,TRBD1,TRBJ1-1,TGTGCCAGCAGAGCCATAATCGGGACAGCCCTTACTAACACTGAAGCTTTCTTT,CASRAIIGTALTNTEAFF
TRBV5-1,.,.,TRBJ1-1,TGCGCCAGCAGCTTGACAGGACTGAACACTGAAGCTTTCTTT,CASSLTGLNTEAFF
TRBV7-9,few,.,TRBJ1-1,TGTGCCAGCAGCCTGGGATTTTTGAACACTGAAGCTTTCTTT,CASSLGFLNTEAFF
TRBV6-6,.,.,TRBJ2-7,TGTGCCAGCAGAATTGGGAGGCAGGGAGTCTACGAGCAGTACTTC,CASRIGRQGVYEQYF
TRBV2,.,.,TRBJ1-4,TGTGCCAGCAGCTCTCCAGGGGTGGTTAATGAAAAACTGTTTTTT,CASSSPGVVNEKLFF
TRBV10-1,.,.,TRBJ1-2,TGCGCCAGCCTCGGGCAAGGCTACACCTTC,CASLGQGYTF
TRBV29-1,.,.,TRBJ2-3,TGCAGAGGGGGGCCTAGCACAGATACGCAGTATTTT,CRGGPSTDTQYF
TRBV4-3,.,.,TRBJ2-6,TGCGCCAGCAGCCAAGGGTACTCTGGGGCCAACGTCCTGACTTTC,CASSQGYSGANVLTF
TRBV5-4,once,.,TRBJ1-2,TGTGCCAGCAGCCAATCTTTCCACGGGGCGGGCTATGGCTACACCTTC,CASSQSFHGAGYGYTF
TRBV27,.,.,TRBJ1-6,TGTGCCAGCGGCTTCGCAAAAGAAACCCTCCACTTT,CASGFAKETLHF
TRBV12-5,few,TRBD1,TRBJ1-3,TGTGCTAGTGGTAACAAACCACCGGGACAGGAGCTAAACACCATATATTTT,CASGNKPPGQELNTIYF
TRBV5-1,once,TRBD1,TRBJ1-1,TGCGCCAGCAGCTTGGCCGGACAGGGGAACACTGAAGCTTTCTTT,CASSLAGQGNTEAFF
TRBV6-6,.,.,TRBJ1-3,TGTGCCAGCACCGCAACTGGAAACACCATATATTTT,CASTATGNTIYF
TRBV9,.,TRBD1,TRBJ1-1,TGTGCCAGCAGCGTACAGGGGGCTAGAGGGACTGAAGCTTTCTTT,CASSVQGARGTEAFF
TRBV7-2,.,.,TRBJ1-2,TGTGCCAGCAGCTTAGATCGAGCGAATTACCGAGCTAACTATGGCTACACCTTC,CASSLDRANYRANYGYTF
TRBV28,.,TRBD2,TRBJ2-1,TGTGCCAGCAGTTTATCCGGCGGGGGGTACAATGAGCAGTTCTTC,CASSLSGGGYNEQFF
TRBV7-2,.,TRBD2,TRBJ2-7,TGTGCCAGCAGCTCACAGAGCGGGGTCTCCTACGAGCAGTACTTC,CASSSQSGVSYEQYF
TRBV9,.,TRBD2,TRBJ2-1,TGTGCCAGCGCCGAGGGGACTACGATCGGGAGGGAGCAGTTCTTC,CASAEGTTIGREQFF
TRBV19,.,TRBD1,TRBJ1-5,TGTGCCAGTAGAGGGGACAGGGGGCCGCATCAGCCCCAGCATTTT,CASRGDRGPHQPQHF
TRBV27,.,TRBD1,TRBJ1-2,TGTGCCAGCAGGGCAACAGGGGGAGAGTATGGCTACACCTTC,CASRATGGEYGYTF
TRBV5-4,.,.,TRBJ1-6,TGTGCCAGCAGCCCAACAGGCAGGGCGCCAGGGCCCCTCCACTTT,CASSPTGRAPGPLHF
TRBV5-1,few,.,TRBJ1-4,TGCGCCAGCAGCCAAGGACACGGGGTTAATGAAAAACTGTTTTTT,CASSQGHGVNEKLFF
TRBV7-8,.,.,TRBJ2-2,TGTGCCAGCAGCTTAGTACAGTCCACCGGGGAGCTGTTTTTT,CASSLVQSTGELFF
TRBV30,.,.,TRBJ1-2,TGTGCCTGGAGAAGTACCGGAACACATGGCTACACCTTC,CAWRSTGTHGYTF
TRBV6-1,.,.,TRBJ2-1,TGTGCCAGCAGTGTAGGGACCGGGTGGGTTAGGTACAATGAGCAGTTCTTC,CASSVGTGWVRYNEQFF
TRBV11-2,.,.,TRBJ1-2,TGTGCCAGCAGCTTAGTTCTCGATAACTATGGCTACACCTTC,CASSLVLDNYGYTF
TRBV6-6,once,.,TRBJ1-5,TGTGCCAGCCACAGGGCGAACAGGGATGGTCATCAGCCCCAGCATTTT,CASHRANRDGHQPQHF
TRBV9,.,.,TRBJ1-3,TGTGCCAGCAGTGCACAAGGGAACACCATATATTTT,CASSAQGNTIYF
TRBV12-5,.,.,TRBJ2-7,TGTGCTAGTGGTTTGGTCTCCTACGAGCAGTACTTC,CASGLVSYEQYF
TRBV7-6,.,TRBD1,TRBJ2-7,TGTGCCAGCAGCCACCGACAGGGGGCCTACGAGCAGTACTTC,CASSHRQGAYEQYF
TRBV4-1,once,TRBD2,TRBJ2-3,TGCGCCAGCAGCCAACCGGGACTAGCGGGGGGGCCGGAAGATACGCAGTATTTT,CASSQPGLAGGPEDTQYF
TRBV6-6,.,.,TRBJ1-5,TGTGCCAGCAGAGGGGGTACCAGCGATCAGCCCCAGCATTTT,CASRGGTSDQPQHF
TRBV25-1,.,.,TRBJ1-3,TGTGCCAGCAGTGAATTGGGATCTGGAAACACCATATATTTT,CASSELGSGNTIYF
TRBV6-1,.,.,TRBJ2-7,TGTGCCAGCAGGTTAGAGGAGCAGTACTTC,CASRLEEQYF
TRBV18,medium-sized,TRBD1,TRBJ1-1,TGTGCCAGCTCACCAGGACAGGACACTGAAGCTTTCTTT,CASSPGQDTEAFF
TRBV2,.,.,TRBJ1-2,TGTGCCAGCATAGACGGCAACGACTATGGCTACACCTTC,CASIDGNDYGYTF
TRBV5-6,.,.,TRBJ2-3,TGTGCCAGCAGCCTTCCGGGACTGTCAAGAGATACGCAGTATTTT,CASSLPGLSRDTQYF
TRBV9,.,.,TRBJ2-5,TGTGCCAGCAGCCAAGGGCAGGGGCAAGAGACCCAGTACTTC,CASSQGQGQETQYF
TRBV7-2,.,.,TRBJ1-2,TGTGCCAGCAGCTCTGGACAGACCTATGGCTACACCTTC,CASSSGQTYGYTF
TRBV7-2,.,TRBD1,TRBJ1-4,TGTGCCAGCAGCTGGACAGGGGATGATGAAAAACTGTTTTTT,CASSWTGDDEKLFF
TRBV5-1,.,TRBD1,TRBJ1-2,TGCGCCAGCAGCTTGGGGGACAGGGACTATGGCTACACCTTC,CASSLGDRDYGYTF
TRBV9,.,.,TRBJ2-7,TGTGCCAGCAGCGTAGATGTAAGAAGCTCCTACGAGCAGTACTTC,CASSVDVRSSYEQYF
TRBV19,.,TRBD1,TRBJ1-6,TGTGCCAGTAGTATAGAACGGGGGACAGGGTCTTCACCCCTCCACTTT,CASSIERGTGSSPLHF
TRBV11-3,.,TRBD1,TRBJ1-4,TGTGCCAGCAGCTATATCGGACAGGGGAGAAAACTGTTTTTT,CASSYIGQGRKLFF
TRBV10-1,.,.,TRBJ2-2,TGCGCCAGTTATGACAGAAACACCGGGGAGCTGTTTTTT,CASYDRNTGELFF
TRBV2,.,TRBD1,TRBJ2-2,TGTGCCAGCAGTGACTCGCAGGGGGCATTCGGGGAGCTGTTTTTT,CASSDSQGAFGELFF
TRBV5-1,.,.,TRBJ2-2,TGCGCCAGCAGCTTCCAGGTCACCGGGGAGCTGTTTTTT,CASSFQVTGELFF
TRBV6-5,once,.,TRBJ2-3,TGTGCCAGCAGTCCCGGGACTACGCAGTATTTT,CASSPGTTQYF
TRBV7-2,few,TRBD1,TRBJ1-5,TGTGCCAGCCAGGGACAGCGCAATCAGCCCCAGCATTTT,CASQGQRNQPQHF